This entry concerns a single TCR beta chain. This record belongs to a study of T cells expressing NK-cell markers. It was by 5'RACE template switching with UMIs that TCR beta cDNA was made. With the 5' RACE reads reprocessed, TCRdb shows one record per CDR3 protein and no DNA. This table holds approximately 550,000 distinct CDR3 sequences. The germline CDR1 and CDR2 sequences are DFQATT and SNEGSKA (reference sequence). The length of the CDR3 is 16 residues. V and J are TRBV20-1 and TRBJ2-7; checking the TCRdb D call of TRBD1 is not possible without DNA. The specimen was blood T cells: a sorted CD56 or NKG2C T cell subset, CD4+ or CD8+ T cells, or bulk PBMC T cells (not recorded which). The source is a man between 18 and 29 years old in good health. The CDR3 loop is CSARKAGTGASYEQYF.